This T cell receptor (beta chain) emerged from a study of identifying expanded T cells in peripheral blood. Sequenced by immunoSEQ multiplex PCR; TCRdb stores in-frame clones only, minus some. This table holds 100,000 to 150,000 clones, over 65% found once. The CDR3 loop spans 16 amino acids. Germline CDR1 SGHDT, CDR2 YYEEEE. V lost 6 bases and J 7 bases, leaving 22 bases between the germline ends. The clonotype comes from a person aged 18-70 years in good health. The gene calls are TRBV5-6 and TRBJ2-2; either TRBD1 or TRBD2 may fit D (5 bases each). Material: blood. CDR3 residues: CASTDQPGAGGGELFF. For the CDR3, the DNA is TGTGCCAGCACCGACCAACCCGGGGCCGGAGGCGGGGAGCTGTTTTTT.